This T cell receptor beta chain was obtained from a study of blood T cell repertoires in COVID-19. Repertoires were generated with immunoSEQ multiplex PCR, while TCRdb's copy carries only in-frame clones and drops some. This table has about 270,000 clones, roughly 84% appearing once. This CDR3 is built from 12 residues. Germline-derived CDR1 and CDR2 are SGHTA and FQGNSA. The V gene lost 1 base and the J gene lost 4 bases, with 3 bases spanning the gap. The receptor was isolated from a woman in her late teens or twenties with acute or convalescent COVID-19. Sequenced: peripheral blood. The chain has TRBV7-2 and TRBJ2-3; no reliable D call. The chain's CDR3 is CASSLGADTQYF. CDR3 DNA: TGTGCCAGCAGCTTAGGCGCAGATACGCAGTATTTT.